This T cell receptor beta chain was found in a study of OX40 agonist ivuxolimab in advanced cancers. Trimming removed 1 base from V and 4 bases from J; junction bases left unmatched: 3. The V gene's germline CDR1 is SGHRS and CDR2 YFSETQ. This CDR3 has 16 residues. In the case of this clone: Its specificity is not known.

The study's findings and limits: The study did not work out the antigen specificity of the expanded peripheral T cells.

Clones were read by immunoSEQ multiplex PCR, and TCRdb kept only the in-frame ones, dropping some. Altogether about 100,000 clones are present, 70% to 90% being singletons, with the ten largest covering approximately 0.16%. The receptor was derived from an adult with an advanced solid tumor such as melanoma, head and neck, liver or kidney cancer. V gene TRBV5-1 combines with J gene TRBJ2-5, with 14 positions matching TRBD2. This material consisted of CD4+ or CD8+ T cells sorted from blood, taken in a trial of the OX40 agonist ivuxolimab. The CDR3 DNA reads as TGCGCCAGCAGCTTGCGGGGACTAGCGGGAGCAGAGACCCAGTACTTC. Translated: CASSLRGLAGAETQYF.